Below are 24 T cell receptor beta chains sequenced from a single sample in a study of blood T cells in healthy people across ages. A second PCR, run for roughly 7 to 12 cycles, used a sample-barcoded 5' primer plus a J-beta primer mix. MiXCR, run by TCRdb on the 5' RACE reads, gives a single entry per CDR3 protein. The repertoire includes some 860,000 distinct CDR3 sequences, roughly 50% of them detected once, and about 26% sits in the top ten. Sequenced material: blood. The receptors were gathered from a man in his forties in good health.

This rearrangement joins TRBV7-9 to TRBJ2-1, with a possible D match to TRBD2 (6 bases). CDR3 length: 15 residues. Germline CDR1 reads SEHNR; CDR2 reads FQNEAQ (reference sequence). V lost 4 bases and J lost 8, with 18 bases in between. In DNA, the CDR3 is TGTGCCAGCAGCTCTAGCGCAGGTCAGGTAGATGAGCAGTTCTTC. It is translated as CASSSSAGQVDEQFF.

This chain uses TRBV23-1 with TRBJ2-4, with 9 bases lining up with TRBD1. TRBV23-1 is an open reading frame whose function is uncertain. CDR3 length equals 21 residues. The V gene end was trimmed by 6 bases and the J gene end by 0 bases; junction bases not matched to a gene: 21. The chain's CDR3 is CASRLSLKGQGLKLAKNIQYF. Here the CDR3 DNA reads TGCGCCAGCAGACTGAGTTTAAAGGGACAGGGATTAAAATTAGCCAAAAACATTCAGTACTTC.

Only a few counts were recorded for this clonotype. The chain couples TRBV20-1 to TRBJ2-7, with D perhaps given as TRBD1 or TRBD2 (5 bases each). This CDR3 region has 15 residues. Per germline, CDR1 DFQATT and CDR2 SNEGSKA (reference sequence). V lost 1 base and J 0 bases, leaving 13 bases between the germline ends. CDR3 DNA sequence: TGCAGTGCTAGAGTCCCGTGGGGGAGCTCCTACGAGCAGTACTTC. This codes for CSARVPWGSSYEQYF.

The chain employs TRBV7-2 and TRBJ2-7, with D perhaps matching TRBD2 (5 bases). Germline values: CDR1 SGHTA, CDR2 FQGNSA. The CDR3 sequence is 13 residues long. V was shortened by 1 base and J by 7 bases, with 11 bases between the two germline ends. CDR3 sequence: CASSLERVSEQYF. DNA for the CDR3: TGTGCCAGCAGCTTAGAGAGGGTCAGTGAGCAGTACTTC. Supplemented by reference TRBV7-2 and TRBJ2-7, the full variable domain reads GAGVSQSPSNKVTEKGKDVELRCDPISGHTALYWYRQSLGQGLEFLIYFQGNSAPDKSGLPSDRFSAERTGGSVSTLTIQRTQQEDSAVYLCASSLERVSEQYFGPGTRLTVT.

The genes are TRBV9 and TRBJ2-7; D might be TRBD2 (5 bases). CDR3 size: 16 residues. Per the germline V gene, CDR1 is SGDLS and CDR2 is YYNGEE. The V end was cut by 0 bases, the J end by 7 bases, with 20 bases between. CDR3 nucleotides: TGTGCCAGCAGCGTAGCAACCGGGGTTAGTGGTAATGAGCAGTACTTC. Encoded protein: CASSVATGVSGNEQYF.

A remark on this clonotype: This may be a read error: a much more frequent sequence differs by one nucleotide. The chain joins TRBV28 to TRBJ2-5; D perhaps matches TRBD2 (5 bases). Germline V lookup: CDR1 MDHEN, CDR2 SYDVKM. V shed 6 bases and J shed 5 bases, with 13 bases lying between them. The CDR3 has 13 amino acids. The CDR3 nucleotides read TGTGCCAGCAGCACCACAGCGGTTGAGACCCAGTACTTC. This encodes CASSTTAVETQYF. The complete variable domain, with remaining parts taken from reference TRBV28 and TRBJ2-5, reads DVKVTQSSRYLVKRTGEKVFLECVQDMDHENMFWYRQDPGLGLRLIYFSYDVKMKEKGDIPEGYSVSREKKERFSLILESASTNQTSMYLCASSTTAVETQYFGPGTRLLVL.

The count of this clonotype is one. One junction end does not reproduce the germline sequence, and a read error may be involved. The V call is TRBV7-9, the J call TRBJ2-4, with 8 bases identical to TRBD1. This CDR3 region has 15 residues. Germline CDR1 reads SEHNR; CDR2 reads FQNEAQ (reference sequence). In nucleotides, the CDR3 is TGCGCCAGCAGCTTTCGGACAGGGGCCAAAAACATTCAGTACTTC. Its translation is CASSFRTGAKNIQYF.

This clonotype was detected a few times. The chain combines TRBV10-3 with TRBJ1-2; D unresolved. From germline, CDR1 is ENHRY and CDR2 SYGVKD. V was clipped by 3 bases and J by 4 bases, with 18 bases between them. The CDR3 sequence is 16 residues long. The CDR3 nucleotides are TGTGCCATCAGTGACACAGCGGCCTCGCCCACCTATGGCTACACCTTC. The encoded protein is CAISDTAASPTYGYTF.

This clonotype was counted only a few times. V is TRBV9 and J is TRBJ2-5, with TRBD2 matching over 9 bases. The germline gives CDR1 SGDLS, CDR2 YYNGEE. This CDR3 contains 16 residues. Losses at the gene ends were 0 bases for V and 5 bases for J; bases not matched to a gene: 8. In nucleotides, the CDR3 is TGTGCCAGCAGCGTAGGGGGCGGGAGGGCCAAGGAGACCCAGTACTTC. As protein: CASSVGGGRAKETQYF. The full variable domain, with the rest looked up from reference TRBV9 and TRBJ2-5, is DSGVTQTPKHLITATGQRVTLRCSPRSGDLSVYWYQQSLDQGLQFLIQYYNGEERAKGNILERFSAQQFPDLHSELNLSSLELGDSALYFCASSVGGGRAKETQYFGPGTRLLVL.

This rearrangement joins TRBV6-6 to TRBJ2-7; D is possibly TRBD1 or TRBD2 (5 bases each). Germline assignment: CDR1 MNHNY and CDR2 SVGAGI (reference sequence). Trimming shortened V by 5 bases and J by 3 bases, and 14 bases separated the two germline ends. The CDR3 runs 14 residues. Here the CDR3 DNA reads TGTGCCAGCAGTAGGGACCCTACGGGCTACGAGCAGTACTTC. This codes for CASSRDPTGYEQYF.

The table lists this clonotype with a few counts. The gene calls are TRBV28 and TRBJ1-2; TRBD1 matches 8 bases. The CDR3 is 14 amino acids. The trim removed 2 bases at V and 2 bases at J, leaving 1 base unmatched. The V gene's germline CDR1 is MDHEN and CDR2 SYDVKM. CDR3: CASSLGDRNYGYTF. The CDR3, as DNA: TGTGCCAGCAGTTTAGGGGACAGGAACTATGGCTACACCTTC.

This clonotype has a handful of counts. The gene calls are TRBV5-5 and TRBJ1-1; D gene uncertain. V lost 1 base and J 4 bases, leaving 11 bases between the germline ends. Germline values: CDR1 SGHKS, CDR2 YYEKEE (reference sequence). There are 14 residues in the CDR3. The CDR3, as DNA: TGTGCCAGCAGCTTGACGGGTCAGGCCACTGAAGCTTTCTTT. Amino acids: CASSLTGQATEAFF.

This clonotype was seen more than once but under ten times. The chain carries TRBV2 and TRBJ2-6, with D possibly TRBD1 on 5 matching bases. This CDR3 is built from 16 residues. From germline, CDR1 is SNHLY and CDR2 FYNNEI. V shed 6 bases and J shed 0 bases, with 12 bases lying between them. CDR3 sequence: CASRRTRASGANVLTF. The CDR3 DNA sequence: TGTGCCAGCAGGCGGACAAGGGCCTCTGGGGCCAACGTCCTGACTTTC.

The rearrangement uses TRBV4-1 and TRBJ2-5; D gene ambiguous. The germline V gene encodes CDR1 MGHRA and CDR2 YSYEKL. This CDR3 has 14 amino acids. With 0 bases removed from V and 3 bases from J, the gap between germline ends came to 8 bases. This CDR3 is CASSQDSNKETQYF. Written as DNA, the CDR3 is TGCGCCAGCAGCCAAGACTCGAACAAAGAGACCCAGTACTTC.

This clonotype was seen a single time. The rearrangement uses TRBV20-1 and TRBJ2-1; the D is unclear. The CDR3 is 12 residues long. Trimming cost V 6 bases and J 7 bases, with 13 bases left between them. Germline V gene data show CDR1 as DFQATT and CDR2 as SNEGSKA (reference sequence). Here the CDR3 reads CSAHSRVNEQFF. The CDR3 region has the DNA TGCAGTGCCCACTCTAGAGTGAATGAGCAGTTCTTC.

This clonotype was seen more than once but under ten times. This sequence joins TRBV6-5 and TRBJ2-7; perhaps TRBD1 as D (6 bases). V dropped 6 bases and J dropped 0 bases, with 15 bases sitting between them. The CDR3 is 15 residues long. Germline lookup yields CDR1 MNHEY and CDR2 SVGAGI. The CDR3 loop is CASSRTGSPSYEQYF. The CDR3 nucleotides read TGTGCCAGCAGCCGCACAGGGTCCCCCTCCTACGAGCAGTACTTC.

The CDR3 here is CASSPPGMGSPLHF. CDR3 nucleotide sequence: TGTGCCAGCAGCCCACCCGGTATGGGTTCACCCCTCCACTTT. This chain connects TRBV3-1 to TRBJ1-6; no definite D call. The CDR3 runs 14 residues. Trimming took 4 bases from V and 9 from J, leaving 13 bases between them. Germline loops: CDR1 LGHDT, CDR2 YNNKEL (reference sequence).

The chain couples TRBV20-1 to TRBJ2-3; TRBD2 aligns across 9 bases. The CDR3 extends over 15 amino acids. CDR1 and CDR2 from the germline V gene are DFQATT and SNEGSKA (reference sequence). V shed 3 bases, J shed 2 bases, and the junction held 6 bases outside the gene matches. The CDR3 nucleotides read TGCAGTGCTAGCACGGGACTAGCTAACACAGATACGCAGTATTTT. Translating gives CSASTGLANTDTQYF.

The V gene is TRBV29-1, the J gene TRBJ1-2; D not resolved. V lost 7 bases to trimming and J lost 1 base, with 10 bases between them. Per the germline V gene, CDR1 is SQVTM and CDR2 is ANQGSEA. This CDR3 contains 12 residues. DNA of the CDR3: TGCAGCGCCTTGGCCGGTAACTATGGCTACACCTTC. Translation: CSALAGNYGYTF.

This clonotype has a handful of counts. The CDR3 here is CASSYLTSGETQYF. The CDR3 nucleotides read TGTGCCAGCAGTTACTTGACTAGCGGAGAGACCCAGTACTTC. V and J are TRBV27 and TRBJ2-5; 9 bases agree with TRBD2. With V trimmed by 4 bases and J by 4 bases, 4 bases remained unmatched. The germline V gene encodes CDR1 MNHEY and CDR2 SMNVEV (reference sequence). The CDR3 loop spans 14 amino acids.

This clonotype was seen more than once but under ten times. This chain links TRBV10-3 with TRBJ2-2, with D tentatively TRBD2 (6 bases). Germline V gene lookup returns CDR1 ENHRY and CDR2 SYGVKD. Trimming left V 4 bases short and J 0 bases short, with 9 bases between. CDR3 length: 15 residues. In DNA, the CDR3 is TGTGCCATCAGTGGCGGGACCACGAACACCGGGGAGCTGTTTTTT. Translating gives CAISGGTTNTGELFF.

The gene calls are TRBV10-3 and TRBJ2-5; TRBD2 agrees at 7 bases. Germline loops: CDR1 ENHRY, CDR2 SYGVKD. The CDR3 is 13 residues long. The V segment lost 5 bases and the J segment 3 bases; nucleotides outside the gene matches: 3. CDR3 sequence: CAISRGEEETQYF. DNA of the CDR3: TGTGCCATCAGTCGGGGGGAGGAAGAGACCCAGTACTTC.

CDR3 nucleotide sequence: TGTGCCAGCAGCTTACCCCTACCGGGGGAGGGCTACACCTTC. Its translation is CASSLPLPGEGYTF. The chain is built from TRBV7-2 and TRBJ1-2; D possibly corresponds to TRBD1 (5 bases). V dropped 2 bases and J dropped 8 bases, with 15 bases sitting between them. Germline CDR1 and CDR2: SGHTA and FQGNSA. The CDR3 loop spans 14 amino acids.

There are a few counts of this clonotype. This chain joins TRBV14 and TRBJ2-5; a possible D gene is TRBD2 (6 bases). Germline V CDR1 and CDR2: SGHDN, FVKESK. V gave up 0 bases and J gave up 5 bases, with 13 bases separating them. The CDR3 sequence is 15 residues long. The CDR3 DNA is TGTGCCAGCAGCCAAGATGTGGGGAGGTGGGAGACCCAGTACTTC. Translating it yields CASSQDVGRWETQYF.